These 15 T cell receptor beta chains were sequenced from one sample in a study of blood T cell repertoires in COVID-19. The table came from immunoSEQ multiplex PCR; TCRdb's copy has only in-frame clones and leaves some out. The sample yields some 100,000 clones, more than 65% seen once. The sequencing sample was made of peripheral blood. These receptor sequences come from a human donor in a cohort sampled during active COVID-19.

V gene TRBV5-4 combines with J gene TRBJ2-1, with 7 nucleotides matching TRBD2. This CDR3 region has 13 residues. Germline V CDR1 and CDR2: SGHNT, YYREEE (reference sequence). Trimming at V came to 4 bases and at J to 10 bases, leaving 8 bases not matched to a gene. The CDR3 sequence is CASSREGREEQFF. The CDR3 DNA is TGTGCCAGCAGCAGGGAGGGTCGGGAGGAGCAGTTCTTC. The variable domain in full, with the rest retrieved from reference TRBV5-4 and TRBJ2-1, is ETGVTQSPTHLIKTRGQQVTLRCSSQSGHNTVSWYQQALGQGPQFIFQYYREEENGRGNFPPRFSGLQFPNYSSELNVNALELDDSALYLCASSREGREEQFFGPGTRLTVL.

The chain recombines TRBV6-5 with TRBJ2-7; possibly TRBD2 for D (7 bases). The CDR3 is made up of 14 amino acids. Germline V gene sequence: CDR1 MNHEY, CDR2 SVGAGI. Trimming removed 6 bases at V and 3 bases at J, with 15 bases between. The CDR3 protein is CASRGRGGDYEQYF. In nucleotides, the CDR3 is TGTGCCAGCAGAGGGAGGGGGGGAGACTACGAGCAGTACTTC.

This clone was detected only a few times. This chain joins TRBV7-2 and TRBJ2-7, with 11 bases aligning to TRBD2. V lost 4 bases and J lost 2; bases outside the gene matches: 4. The CDR3 has 15 residues. Germline V lookup: CDR1 SGHTA, CDR2 FQGNSA. The CDR3 region has the DNA TGTGCCAGCAGCTACTTAGCGGGGGGGCCCTACGAGCAGTACTTC. It is translated as CASSYLAGGPYEQYF.

In its sample, this clone was seen once. V usage is TRBV6-1 and J usage is TRBJ2-1; D is possibly TRBD2 (6 bases). The germline V gene encodes CDR1 MNHNS and CDR2 SASEGT. Trimming took off 0 bases at V and 7 bases at J, with 13 bases between the two ends. The CDR3 contains 15 residues. The DNA for the CDR3 is TGTGCCAGCAGTGAAGCTCGGGGACTGAGAAATGAGCAGTTCTTC. Translation: CASSEARGLRNEQFF.

This clone has a single count. The chain employs TRBV5-1 and TRBJ2-1; TRBD2 aligns across 14 bases. Germline V lookup: CDR1 SGHRS, CDR2 YFSETQ. V lost 5 bases, J lost 8 bases, and 6 bases stayed unmatched. The CDR3 length is 15 residues. The CDR3 region is CASRPGTSGSHEQFF. The CDR3 coding sequence is TGCGCCAGCAGGCCCGGGACTAGCGGGAGCCATGAGCAGTTCTTC.

Notes on this clone: Other DNA sequences of this sample code for an identical CDR3. V and J are TRBV28 and TRBJ1-5; 7 nucleotides line up with TRBD1. The CDR3 runs 12 residues. V lost 6 bases, J lost 6 bases, and 2 bases stayed unmatched. The germline V gene has CDR1 MDHEN and CDR2 SYDVKM. The chain's CDR3 is CASRQGSQPQHF. As DNA, the CDR3 is TGTGCCAGCAGACAGGGGAGTCAGCCCCAGCATTTT.

The chain employs TRBV19 and TRBJ1-1; D is unclear. This CDR3 has 14 amino acids. V was pared by 7 bases and J by 1 base, with 13 bases between. Germline V gene data show CDR1 as LNHDA and CDR2 as SQIVND (reference sequence). CDR3 region: CASTPGMGNTEAFF. CDR3 bases: TGTGCCAGTACCCCGGGGATGGGGAACACTGAAGCTTTCTTT.

The chain links TRBV28 to TRBJ1-2; 7 bases fit TRBD1. CDR3 size: 13 residues. V was clipped by 6 bases and J by 6 bases; unmatched bases: 7. Looked up from germline, CDR1 is MDHEN and CDR2 is SYDVKM. CDR3 nucleotide sequence: TGTGCCAGCAGGACAGGGCGGCCCGATGGCTACACCTTC. Protein: CASRTGRPDGYTF.

The chain recombines TRBV4-1 with TRBJ1-6, with D hard to call. CDR1 is MGHRA and CDR2 is YSYEKL in the germline V gene. Trimming took 0 bases from V and 11 from J, leaving 8 bases between them. The CDR3 is made up of 13 amino acids. CDR3 nucleotide sequence: TGCGCCAGCAGCCAAGAGGGAGGTACACCCCTCCACTTT. Encoded protein: CASSQEGGTPLHF.

The genes are TRBV28 and TRBJ1-2; TRBD1 matches at 9 bases. The V segment lost 0 bases and the J segment 6 bases; nucleotides outside the gene matches: 8. Germline CDR1 reads MDHEN; CDR2 reads SYDVKM. The CDR3 is 16 amino acids. Written as DNA, the CDR3 is TGTGCCAGCAGTTTATGGGGACAGGGAAAGCGGCATGGCTACACCTTC. It is translated as CASSLWGQGKRHGYTF.

The chain has TRBV3-1 (or the pseudogene TRBV3-2) and TRBJ1-2; tentatively, D is TRBD1 (6 bases). The V end was cut by 5 bases, the J end by 9 bases, with 16 bases between. CDR1 is LGHDT and CDR2 is YNNKEL in the germline V gene (reference sequence). The CDR3 loop spans 13 amino acids. The CDR3, as DNA: TGTGCCAGCAGCTCCGGTATGGGGGCAAGCTACACCTTC. Residues: CASSSGMGASYTF.

The V call is TRBV5-1, the J call TRBJ2-3, with no clear D. The CDR3 has 16 amino acids. Germline CDR1 SGHRS, CDR2 YFSETQ. Trimming took off 2 bases at V and 2 bases at J, with 15 bases between the two ends. DNA for the CDR3: TGCGCCAGCAGCTTTGGTCAGGCAACGAACACAGATACGCAGTATTTT. Protein: CASSFGQATNTDTQYF.

The chain has TRBV4-2 and TRBJ2-6; 7 bases are a match to TRBD1. The V segment lost 3 bases and the J segment 2 bases; nucleotides outside the gene matches: 10. CDR3 length equals 18 residues. CDR1 is LGHNA, CDR2 YNFKEQ, per germline. CDR3 in amino acids: CASSQQAATGAGANVLTF. Here the CDR3 DNA reads TGTGCCAGCAGCCAGCAGGCTGCCACAGGGGCTGGGGCCAACGTCCTGACTTTC.

This clone was picked up many times. The V and J genes are TRBV7-2 and TRBJ2-7; 14 bases map to TRBD2. The length of the CDR3 is 16 residues. Germline values: CDR1 SGHTA, CDR2 FQGNSA. Trimming cost V 1 base and J 7 bases; bases outside gene matches: 6. The CDR3 protein is CASSLEGTSGRWEQYF. The CDR3 nucleotides are TGTGCCAGCAGCTTAGAGGGGACTAGCGGGAGATGGGAGCAGTACTTC.

The rearrangement uses TRBV7-3 and TRBJ2-1; the match to TRBD1 covers 7 bases. The ends lost 2 bases at V and 4 bases at J; junction bases unmatched: 5. CDR3 length equals 15 residues. Germline assignment: CDR1 SGHTA and CDR2 FQGTGA. The CDR3 here is CASSLGAGGYNEQFF. The CDR3 DNA reads as TGTGCCAGCAGCTTAGGAGCAGGGGGTTACAATGAGCAGTTCTTC.